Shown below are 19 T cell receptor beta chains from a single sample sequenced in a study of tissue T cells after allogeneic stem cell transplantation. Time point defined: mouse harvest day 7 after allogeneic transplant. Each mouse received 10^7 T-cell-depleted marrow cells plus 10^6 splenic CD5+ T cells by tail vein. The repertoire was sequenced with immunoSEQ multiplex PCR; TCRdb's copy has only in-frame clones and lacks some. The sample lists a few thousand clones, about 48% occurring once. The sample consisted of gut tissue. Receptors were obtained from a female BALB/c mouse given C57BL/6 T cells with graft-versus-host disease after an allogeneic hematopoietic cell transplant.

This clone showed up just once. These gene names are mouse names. Partial CDR3 DNA: TGTGCCAGCAGTCCAAGGACTGGGGCAGAAACGCTGTAT. Its protein is CASSPRTGAETLY. In full, the CDR3 is CASSPRTGAETLYF. The V call is TRBV26, the J call TRBJ2-3; 8 bases align to TRBD2. The CDR3 end is not reached by the read, which stops 1 residue before it; the germline J gene fills it in. V was clipped by 4 bases and J by 3 bases; unmatched bases: 3. The CDR3 length is 14 residues. The germline CDR1 and CDR2 sequences are KGHPV and FQNQEV (reference sequence).

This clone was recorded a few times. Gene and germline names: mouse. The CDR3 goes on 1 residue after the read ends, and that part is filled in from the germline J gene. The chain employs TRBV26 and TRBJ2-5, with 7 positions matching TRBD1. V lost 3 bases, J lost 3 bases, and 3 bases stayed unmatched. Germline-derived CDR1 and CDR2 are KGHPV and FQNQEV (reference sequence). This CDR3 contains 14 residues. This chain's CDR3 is CASSLRDSQDTQYF. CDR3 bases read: TGTGCCAGCAGTCTCCGGGACAGTCAAGACACCCAGTAC.

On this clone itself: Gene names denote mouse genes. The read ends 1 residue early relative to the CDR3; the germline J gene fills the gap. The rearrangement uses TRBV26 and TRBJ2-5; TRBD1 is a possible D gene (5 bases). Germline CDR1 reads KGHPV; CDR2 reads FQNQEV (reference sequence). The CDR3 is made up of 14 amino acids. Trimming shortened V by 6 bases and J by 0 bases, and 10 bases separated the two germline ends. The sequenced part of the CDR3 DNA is TGTGCCAGCAGCCGGACAATTAACCAAGACACCCAGTAC. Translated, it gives CASSRTINQDTQY. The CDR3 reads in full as CASSRTINQDTQYF. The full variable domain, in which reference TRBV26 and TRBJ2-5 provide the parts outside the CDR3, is NSKVIQTPRYLVKGQGQKAKMRCIPEKGHPVVFWYQQNKNNEFKFLINFQNQEVLQQIDMTEKRFSAECPSNSPCSLEIQSSEAGDSALYLCASSRTINQDTQYFGPGTRLLVL.

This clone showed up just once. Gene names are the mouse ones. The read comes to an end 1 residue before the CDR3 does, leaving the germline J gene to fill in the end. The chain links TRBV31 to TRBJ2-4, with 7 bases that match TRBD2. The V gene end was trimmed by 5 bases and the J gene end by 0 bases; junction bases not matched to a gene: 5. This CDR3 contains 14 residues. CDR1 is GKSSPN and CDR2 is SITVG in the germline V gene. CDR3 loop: CAWGRLGSQNTLYF. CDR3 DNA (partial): TGTGCCTGGGGCCGACTGGGCAGTCAAAACACCTTGTAC.

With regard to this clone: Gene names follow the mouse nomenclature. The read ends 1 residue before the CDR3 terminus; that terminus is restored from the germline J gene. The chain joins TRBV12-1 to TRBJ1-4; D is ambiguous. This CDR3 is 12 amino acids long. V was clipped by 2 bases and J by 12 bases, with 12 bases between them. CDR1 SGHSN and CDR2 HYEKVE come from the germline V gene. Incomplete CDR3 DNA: TGTGCCAGCTCTCCCGACTGGGAAGGATTATTT. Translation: CASSPDWEGLF. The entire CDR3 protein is CASSPDWEGLFF.

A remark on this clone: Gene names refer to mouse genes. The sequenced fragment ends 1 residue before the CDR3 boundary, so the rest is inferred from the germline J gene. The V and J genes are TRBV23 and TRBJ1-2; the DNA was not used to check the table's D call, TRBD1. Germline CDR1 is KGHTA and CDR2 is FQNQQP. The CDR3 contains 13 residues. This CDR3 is CSSSQQGNSDYTF. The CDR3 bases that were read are TGCTCCAGCAGTCAACAGGGGAACTCCGACTACACC.

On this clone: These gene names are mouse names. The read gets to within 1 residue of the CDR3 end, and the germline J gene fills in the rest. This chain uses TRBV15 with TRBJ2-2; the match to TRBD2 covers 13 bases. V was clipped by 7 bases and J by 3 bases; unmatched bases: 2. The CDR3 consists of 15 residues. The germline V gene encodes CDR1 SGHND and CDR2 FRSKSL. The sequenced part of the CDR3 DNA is TGTGCCAGCACCGGACTGGGGGGGCACACCGGGCAGCTCTAC. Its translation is CASTGLGGHTGQLY. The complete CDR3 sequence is CASTGLGGHTGQLYF. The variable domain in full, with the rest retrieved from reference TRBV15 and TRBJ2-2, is DAGVTQTPRHEVAEKGQTIILKCEPVSGHNDLFWYRQTKIQGLELLSYFRSKSLMEDGGAFKDRFKAEMLNSSFSTLKIQPTEPKDSAVYLCASTGLGGHTGQLYFGEGSKLTVL.

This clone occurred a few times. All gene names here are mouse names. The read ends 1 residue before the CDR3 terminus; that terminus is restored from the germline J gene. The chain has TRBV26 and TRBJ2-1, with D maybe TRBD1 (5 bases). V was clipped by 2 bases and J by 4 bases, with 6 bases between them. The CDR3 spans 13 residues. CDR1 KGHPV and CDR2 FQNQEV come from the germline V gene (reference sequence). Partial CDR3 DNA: TGTGCCAGCAGTCTGAGGGGTTATGCTGAGCAGTTC. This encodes CASSLRGYAEQF. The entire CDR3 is CASSLRGYAEQFF.

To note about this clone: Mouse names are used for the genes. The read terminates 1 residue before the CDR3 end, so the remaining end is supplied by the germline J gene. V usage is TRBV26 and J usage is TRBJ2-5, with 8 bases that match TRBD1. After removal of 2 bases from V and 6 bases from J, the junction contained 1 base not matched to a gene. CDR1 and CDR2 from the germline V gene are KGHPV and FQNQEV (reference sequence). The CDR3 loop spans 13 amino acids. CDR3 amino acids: CASSLGDRDTQYF. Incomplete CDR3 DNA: TGTGCCAGCAGTCTGGGGGACAGGGACACCCAGTAC.

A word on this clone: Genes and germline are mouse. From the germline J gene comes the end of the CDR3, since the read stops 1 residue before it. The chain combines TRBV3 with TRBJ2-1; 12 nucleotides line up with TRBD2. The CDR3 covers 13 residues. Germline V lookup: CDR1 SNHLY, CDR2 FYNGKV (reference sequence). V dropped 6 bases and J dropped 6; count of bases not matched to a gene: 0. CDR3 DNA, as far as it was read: TGTGCCAGCAGGGGACTGGGGGGTGCTGAGCAGTTC. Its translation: CASRGLGGAEQF. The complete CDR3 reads CASRGLGGAEQFF.

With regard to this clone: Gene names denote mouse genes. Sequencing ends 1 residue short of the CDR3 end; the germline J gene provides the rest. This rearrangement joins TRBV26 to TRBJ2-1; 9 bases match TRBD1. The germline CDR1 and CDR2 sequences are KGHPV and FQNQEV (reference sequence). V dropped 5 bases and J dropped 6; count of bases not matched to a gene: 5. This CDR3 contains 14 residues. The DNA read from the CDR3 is TGTGCCAGCAGTATACAGGGGGCAGGTGCTGAGCAGTTC. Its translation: CASSIQGAGAEQF. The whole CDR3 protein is CASSIQGAGAEQFF.

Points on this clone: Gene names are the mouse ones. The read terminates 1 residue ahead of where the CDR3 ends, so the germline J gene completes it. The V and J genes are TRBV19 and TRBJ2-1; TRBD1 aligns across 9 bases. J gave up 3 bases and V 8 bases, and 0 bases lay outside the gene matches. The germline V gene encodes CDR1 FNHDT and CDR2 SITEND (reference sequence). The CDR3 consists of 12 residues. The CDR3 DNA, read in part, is TGTGCCAGGGACAGGGGCTATGCTGAGCAGTTC. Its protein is CARDRGYAEQF. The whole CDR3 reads CARDRGYAEQFF. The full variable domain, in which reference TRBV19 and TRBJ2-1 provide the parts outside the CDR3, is GGIITQTPKFLIGQEGQKLTLKCQQNFNHDTMYWYRQDSGKGLRLIYYSITENDLQKGDLSEGYDASREKKSSFSLTVTSAQKNEMAVFLCARDRGYAEQFFGPGTRLTVL.

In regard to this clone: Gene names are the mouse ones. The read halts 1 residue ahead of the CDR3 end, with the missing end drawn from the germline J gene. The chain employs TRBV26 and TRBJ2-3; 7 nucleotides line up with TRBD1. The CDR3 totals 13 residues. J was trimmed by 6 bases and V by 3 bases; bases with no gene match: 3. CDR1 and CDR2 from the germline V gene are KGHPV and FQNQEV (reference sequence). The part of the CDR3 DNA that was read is TGTGCCAGCAGTCTCCCGGGACAGGAAACGCTGTAT. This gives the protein CASSLPGQETLY. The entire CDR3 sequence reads CASSLPGQETLYF.

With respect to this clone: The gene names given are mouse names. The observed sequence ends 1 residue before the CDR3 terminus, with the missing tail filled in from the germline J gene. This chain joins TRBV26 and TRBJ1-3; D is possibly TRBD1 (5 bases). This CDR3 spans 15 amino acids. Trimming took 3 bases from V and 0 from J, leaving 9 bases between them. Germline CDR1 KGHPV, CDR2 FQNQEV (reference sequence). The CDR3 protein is CASSLGGFSGNTLYF. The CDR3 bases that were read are TGTGCCAGCAGTCTTGGGGGGTTTTCTGGAAATACGCTCTAT.

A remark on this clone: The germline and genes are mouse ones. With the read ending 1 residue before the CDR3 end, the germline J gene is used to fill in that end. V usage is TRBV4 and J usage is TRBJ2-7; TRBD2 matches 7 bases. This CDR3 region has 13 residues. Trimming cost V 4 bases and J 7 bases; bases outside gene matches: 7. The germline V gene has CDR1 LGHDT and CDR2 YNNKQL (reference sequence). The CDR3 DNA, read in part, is TGTGCCAGCAGCTGGCCTGGGGGTAGAGAACAGTAC. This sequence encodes CASSWPGGREQY. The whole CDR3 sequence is CASSWPGGREQYF.

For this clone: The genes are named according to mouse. The DNA read from the CDR3 is TGTGCCAGCGGTGATGGGGGGGGTGACTATGCTGAGCAGTTC. This sequence encodes CASGDGGGDYAEQF. The CDR3 in full is CASGDGGGDYAEQFF. The rearrangement links TRBV13-2 to TRBJ2-1; 7 bases align to TRBD2. The read ends 1 residue shy of where the CDR3 ends; the end is completed using the germline J gene. Looked up from germline, CDR1 is NNHNN and CDR2 is SYGAGS (reference sequence). The V gene end was trimmed by 0 bases and the J gene end by 2 bases; junction bases not matched to a gene: 2. The CDR3 runs 15 residues.

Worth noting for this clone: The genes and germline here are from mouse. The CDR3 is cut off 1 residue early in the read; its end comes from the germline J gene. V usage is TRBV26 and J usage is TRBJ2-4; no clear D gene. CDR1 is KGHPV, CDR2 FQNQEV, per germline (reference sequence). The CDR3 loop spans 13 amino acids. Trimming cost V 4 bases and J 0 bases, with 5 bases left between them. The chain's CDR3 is CASSQGSQNTLYF. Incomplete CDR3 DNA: TGTGCCAGCAGTCAGGGAAGTCAAAACACCTTGTAC.

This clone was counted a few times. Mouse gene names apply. The CDR3 region is CAWSLGGNTGQLYF. The part of the CDR3 DNA that was read is TGTGCCTGGAGTCTAGGGGGAAACACCGGGCAGCTCTAC. The V and J genes are TRBV31 and TRBJ2-2, with a tentative D call TRBD1 (6 bases). The sequenced fragment ends 1 residue before the CDR3 boundary, so the rest is inferred from the germline J gene. The V end was cut by 0 bases, the J end by 1 base, with 6 bases between. Germline CDR1 is GKSSPN and CDR2 is SITVG. The CDR3 totals 14 residues. Supplemented by reference TRBV31 and TRBJ2-2, the full variable domain reads AQTIHQWPVAEIKAVGSPLSLGCTIKGKSSPNLYWYWQATGGTLQQLFYSITVGQVESVVQLNLSASRPKDDQFILSTEKLLLSHSGFYLCAWSLGGNTGQLYFGEGSKLTVL.

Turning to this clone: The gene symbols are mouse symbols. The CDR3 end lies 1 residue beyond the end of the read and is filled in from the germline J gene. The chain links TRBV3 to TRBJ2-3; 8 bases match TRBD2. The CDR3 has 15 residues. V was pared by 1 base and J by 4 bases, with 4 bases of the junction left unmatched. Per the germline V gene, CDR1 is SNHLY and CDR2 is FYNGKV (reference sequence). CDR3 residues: CASSLGGGAPETLYF. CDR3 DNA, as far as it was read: TGTGCCAGCAGCTTAGGGGGGGGCGCTCCAGAAACGCTGTAT.